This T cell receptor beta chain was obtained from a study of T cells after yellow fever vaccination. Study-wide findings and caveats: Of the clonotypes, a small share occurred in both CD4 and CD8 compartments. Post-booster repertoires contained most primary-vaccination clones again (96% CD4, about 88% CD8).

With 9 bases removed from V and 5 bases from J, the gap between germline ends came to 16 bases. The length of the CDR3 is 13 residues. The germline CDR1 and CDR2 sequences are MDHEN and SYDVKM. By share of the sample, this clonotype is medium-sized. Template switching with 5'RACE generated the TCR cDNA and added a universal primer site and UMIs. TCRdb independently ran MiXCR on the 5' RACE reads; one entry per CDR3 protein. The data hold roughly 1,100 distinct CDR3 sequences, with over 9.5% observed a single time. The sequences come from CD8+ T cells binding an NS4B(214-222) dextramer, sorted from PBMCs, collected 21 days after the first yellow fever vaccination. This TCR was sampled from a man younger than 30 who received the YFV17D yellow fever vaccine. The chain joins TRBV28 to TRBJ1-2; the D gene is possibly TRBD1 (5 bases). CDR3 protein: CASTPGTAYGYTF. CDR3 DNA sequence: TGTGCCAGTACCCCGGGGACCGCATATGGCTACACCTTC.